This T cell receptor beta chain comes out of a study of graft-versus-host responses after intestinal transplantation. Study details: Anti-thymocyte globulin served as induction for all recipients, who then took tacrolimus and steroids for 3 to 4 years. General study points: Researchers found peak circulating GvH clone levels linked to early post-transplant HvG declines. Recipient marrow showed GvH clones, some seen first in ileum or blood. High graft-versus-host to host-versus-graft clonal ratios were found in allografts of patients who had graft-donor T cell macrochimerism.

Assay used: immunoSEQ multiplex PCR; TCRdb lists only in-frame clones, some missing. The table shows some 130,000 clones, with approximately 92% occurring only once. Turning to this clone: Antigen unknown.

Losses at the gene ends were 10 bases for V and 4 bases for J; bases not matched to a gene: 11. Germline CDR1 and CDR2: SNHLY and FYNNEI. This CDR3 has 14 residues. The rearrangement uses TRBV2 and TRBJ2-3; 7 bases line up with TRBD1. The origin of this receptor is a human donor who received an intestinal transplant. Sample: unstimulated CD4+ T cells sorted from spleen or lymph node cells, taken before intestinal transplant. CDR3 sequence reads: CATRRLTGPDTQYF. For the CDR3, the DNA is TGTGCCACCAGGAGGTTGACAGGGCCAGATACGCAGTATTTT.